This T cell receptor (beta chain) was found in a study of beta chain features in type 1 diabetes. The CDR3 covers 14 residues. Germline V CDR1 and CDR2: SGDLS, YYNGEE. V lost 3 bases, J lost 4 bases, and 6 bases stayed unmatched. Only a few counts were recorded for this clone. The investigators reverse transcribed all of the isolated RNA, so they sequenced expressed TCRB transcripts. Measured with immunoSEQ multiplex PCR; TCRdb has only the in-frame clones, and not every one. The table includes 200,000 to 250,000 clones, 13% to 15% detected once. The chain recombines TRBV9 with TRBJ1-2, with TRBD1 matching 7 bases. Sequencing input: naive CD4+ T cells from blood. This clonotype was sampled from a woman aged 35 to 49 in good health. CDR3 amino acids: CASSGETGSYGYTF. CDR3 nucleotide sequence: TGTGCCAGCAGCGGAGAGACAGGGAGCTATGGCTACACCTTC.